This passage covers 14 T cell receptor beta chains from one sample sequenced in a study of shared clonotypes between healthy human individuals. Sequencing was performed with immunoSEQ multiplex PCR; in TCRdb, only in-frame clones are kept and a portion is missing. The sample lists about 2.3 million clones; approximately 95% were seen once. Sequenced input: naive CD4+ T cells from PBMCs. The subset was: CD45RA+ positively selected. These receptors came from a young man in good health. Some clones in this sample may be carry-over from other donors' samples.

Worth noting for this clone: This CDR3 is also generated by other DNA sequences in the sample. J is TRBJ2-7 and V is TRBV18; 7 nucleotides align to TRBD1. Germline loops: CDR1 KGHSH, CDR2 LQKENI. CDR3 length: 13 residues. Trimming took 4 bases from V and 2 from J; bases not matched to a gene: 2. Written as DNA, the CDR3 is TGTGCCAGCTCACGTGGGACAGCCTACGAGCAGTACTTC. It yields the protein CASSRGTAYEQYF. Complete variable domain (other parts from reference TRBV18 and TRBJ2-7): NAGVMQNPRHLVRRRGQEARLRCSPMKGHSHVYWYRQLPEEGLKFMVYLQKENIIDESGMPKERFSAEFPKEGPSILRIQQVVRGDSAAYFCASSRGTAYEQYFGPGTRLTVT.

The chain couples TRBV5-1 to TRBJ2-1; 10 nucleotides align to TRBD2. Germline V gene lookup returns CDR1 SGHRS and CDR2 YFSETQ. This CDR3 is 16 amino acids long. Unmatched junction bases numbered 9, after V lost 2 bases and J lost 7 bases. The CDR3 spells CASSFRVSGRFNEQFF. The CDR3 coding sequence is TGCGCCAGCAGCTTCAGGGTTAGCGGGAGGTTTAATGAGCAGTTCTTC.

The CDR3 region has the DNA TGTGCCAGCAGCTGGCGGGGCTATGGCTACACCTTC. This sequence encodes CASSWRGYGYTF. J is TRBJ1-2 and V is TRBV11-1; D unclear. In germline, CDR1 is SGHAT, CDR2 FQDESV (reference sequence). The V end lost 4 bases, the J end lost 4 bases, and 7 bases lay between the germline ends. The CDR3 spans 12 residues.

V and J are TRBV5-1 and TRBJ1-4, with 11 bases matching TRBD1. The J segment lost 8 bases and the V segment lost 0 bases, leaving 9 bases of the junction unmatched. Per the germline V gene, CDR1 is SGHRS and CDR2 is YFSETQ. This CDR3 has 17 amino acids. The CDR3 protein is CASSLGTGGFRREKLFF. DNA for the CDR3: TGCGCCAGCAGCTTGGGGACAGGGGGCTTCAGGAGGGAAAAACTGTTTTTT.

The CDR3 region is CASSQTGTDPYEQYF. As DNA, the CDR3 is TGCGCCAGCAGCCAGACGGGAACAGATCCCTACGAGCAGTACTTC. J is TRBJ2-7 and V is TRBV4-1; TRBD2 is a possible D gene (5 bases). CDR3 size: 15 residues. V was trimmed by 3 bases and J by 2 bases, leaving 14 bases between them. Germline CDR1 is MGHRA and CDR2 is YSYEKL.

V usage is TRBV5-1 and J usage is TRBJ1-2; no clear D gene. The germline V gene encodes CDR1 SGHRS and CDR2 YFSETQ. The CDR3 spans 14 residues. The V and J ends lost 0 bases and 4 bases respectively, with 10 bases between them. CDR3 nucleotides: TGCGCCAGCAGCTTGGGACCCGCGACCTATGGCTACACCTTC. Translated: CASSLGPATYGYTF.

V is TRBV4-2 and J is TRBJ2-7; D gene uncertain. V lost 4 bases and J lost 0, with 4 bases in between. Germline loops: CDR1 LGHNA, CDR2 YNFKEQ. The CDR3 totals 12 residues. CDR3 amino acids: CASSPSSYEQYF. CDR3 DNA sequence: TGTGCCAGCAGCCCCAGCTCCTACGAGCAGTACTTC.

The J gene is TRBJ2-5, the V gene TRBV5-1; D unresolved. Trimming took off 0 bases at V and 9 bases at J, with 12 bases between the two ends. Germline values: CDR1 SGHRS, CDR2 YFSETQ. The CDR3 is 13 amino acids. For the CDR3, the DNA is TGCGCCAGCAGCTTGGACCCTAGTTCGGCCCAGTACTTC. It translates to CASSLDPSSAQYF.

V usage is TRBV5-1 and J usage is TRBJ2-1; possibly TRBD1 for D (6 bases). CDR3 length equals 15 residues. The V and J ends lost 4 bases and 10 bases respectively, with 21 bases between them. The germline V gene has CDR1 SGHRS and CDR2 YFSETQ. The CDR3 DNA reads TGCGCCAGCAGCCTGGGGGCGCCCACCCTCAGAGAGCAGTTCTTC. Amino acids: CASSLGAPTLREQFF.

This clone has a handful of counts. The chain has TRBV30 and TRBJ1-1, with D perhaps TRBD1 (6 bases). Between the trimmed V and J ends, which lost 5 bases and 8 bases, there was a span of 18 bases. The CDR3 spans 13 residues. The germline V gene encodes CDR1 GTSNPN and CDR2 SVGIG (reference sequence). CDR3 in amino acids: CAWGLQGIPEAFF. In DNA form, the CDR3 reads TGTGCCTGGGGGCTTCAGGGGATCCCCGAAGCTTTCTTT.

The chain has TRBV14 and TRBJ2-1; TRBD2 aligns across 8 bases. The V and J ends lost 7 bases and 2 bases, in that order; junction bases with no gene match: 7. Germline CDR1 reads SGHDN; CDR2 reads FVKESK. The CDR3 loop spans 15 amino acids. Written as DNA, the CDR3 is TGTGCCAGCATAAAGAGCGGGAGTCCCTACAATGAGCAGTTCTTC. This sequence encodes CASIKSGSPYNEQFF.

CDR3 DNA sequence: TGTGCCAGCACCTGGGGTAGCGGGGTGAACACCGGGGAGCTGTTTTTT. The encoded protein is CASTWGSGVNTGELFF. The chain uses TRBV28 and TRBJ2-2, with 8 bases identical to TRBD2. Germline CDR1 is MDHEN and CDR2 is SYDVKM. The CDR3 has 16 residues. V trimming: 7 bases; J trimming: 1 base; junction bases outside the gene matches: 8.

The V call is TRBV10-3, the J call TRBJ1-1; a weak D match, TRBD1 (6 bases). V was clipped by 10 bases and J by 0 bases, with 18 bases between them. Germline CDR1 is ENHRY and CDR2 is SYGVKD. The CDR3 is made up of 15 amino acids. The CDR3 reads CATEQGRGMNTEAFF. As DNA, the CDR3 is TGTGCCACTGAACAGGGACGCGGAATGAACACTGAAGCTTTCTTT.

This chain joins TRBV13 and TRBJ2-7, with a tentative D call TRBD1 (5 bases). Trimming removed 5 bases from V and 0 bases from J, with 17 bases in between. CDR3 length equals 16 residues. CDR1 is PRHDT, CDR2 FYEKMQ, per germline (reference sequence). The CDR3 spells CASSNRQHPSSYEQYF. The CDR3 DNA reads TGTGCCAGCAGCAACCGACAGCATCCCTCCTCCTACGAGCAGTACTTC.